The 9 T cell receptor beta chains below all came from one sample that was sequenced in a study of identical twins. TCRdb re-called the 5' RACE reads through MiXCR, storing one row per CDR3 protein. The top ten clones hold about 0.93% of a sample with roughly 540,000 distinct CDR3 sequences, under 25% of them seen once. The same sample was also used in a study of T cells expressing NK-cell markers.

The sequencing input was CD4+ T cells sorted from blood. The receptors were sampled from a woman aged 18 to 35 in good health.

The sample holds a few counts of this clonotype. This chain links TRBV20-1 with TRBJ1-1, with D perhaps matching TRBD1 (5 bases). CDR1 is DFQATT and CDR2 is SNEGSKA in the germline V gene (reference sequence). V dropped 0 bases and J dropped 13 bases, with 18 bases sitting between them. This CDR3 has 13 amino acids. The CDR3 loop is CSARDGTLELGFF. The CDR3 bases are TGCAGTGCTAGAGACGGGACCCTTGAGTTGGGTTTCTTT.

This clonotype was picked up a small number of times. V and J are TRBV5-1 and TRBJ2-7, with D hard to call. Trimming took off 0 bases at V and 1 base at J, with 5 bases between the two ends. This CDR3 spans 13 amino acids. Germline loops: CDR1 SGHRS, CDR2 YFSETQ. Here the CDR3 DNA reads TGCGCCAGCAGCTTGGAACAGTCCTACGAGCAGTACTTC. As protein: CASSLEQSYEQYF.

The rearrangement links TRBV27 to TRBJ2-1; D is ambiguous. Germline V gives CDR1 MNHEY, CDR2 SMNVEV (reference sequence). The CDR3 has 15 amino acids. The V end was cut by 3 bases, the J end by 7 bases, with 16 bases between. The DNA for the CDR3 is TGTGCCAGCAGTTTCTTAAGGACGCACAATAATGAGCAGTTCTTC. Its protein is CASSFLRTHNNEQFF.

This clonotype was observed many times. The rearrangement joins TRBV7-2 to TRBJ2-7, with 7 positions matching TRBD1. V shed 5 bases, J shed 4 bases, and the junction held 8 bases outside the gene matches. This CDR3 comprises 14 residues. CDR1 and CDR2 from the germline V gene are SGHTA and FQGNSA. For the CDR3, the DNA is TGTGCCAGCAGCCGACAGGGACCACCATACGAGCAGTACTTC. This sequence encodes CASSRQGPPYEQYF. The variable domain in full, completed from reference TRBV7-2 and TRBJ2-7, reads GAGVSQSPSNKVTEKGKDVELRCDPISGHTALYWYRQSLGQGLEFLIYFQGNSAPDKSGLPSDRFSAERTGGSVSTLTIQRTQQEDSAVYLCASSRQGPPYEQYFGPGTRLTVT.

This clonotype has just a few counts. The chain is built from TRBV29-1 and TRBJ2-4; TRBD1 aligns across 10 bases. The CDR3 sequence is 18 residues long. With 7 bases clipped from V and 1 base from J, the junction kept 16 bases outside the gene matches. CDR1 and CDR2 from the germline V gene are SQVTM and ANQGSEA. CDR3 sequence reads: CSAIRRDRGLDAKNIQYF. The CDR3 DNA reads as TGCAGCGCAATCCGCCGGGACAGGGGTCTTGATGCCAAAAACATTCAGTACTTC.

This clonotype has a handful of counts. The V and J genes are TRBV21-1 and TRBJ2-1; the tabulated D call, TRBD2, remains unverified against the DNA. TRBV21-1 is labeled a pseudogene. This CDR3 comprises 15 residues. DNA of the CDR3: TGTGCCAGCAGCAAAGTGCGGGAGGGCAACAATGAGCAGTTCTTC. As protein: CASSKVREGNNEQFF.

This sequence joins TRBV7-2 and TRBJ2-5; 14 bases agree with TRBD2. Trimming at V came to 1 base and at J to 4 bases, leaving 5 bases not matched to a gene. This CDR3 comprises 17 residues. Germline V CDR1 and CDR2: SGHTA, FQGNSA. CDR3 DNA sequence: TGTGCCAGCAGCTTAGGGACTAGCGGGAGGTTAAGAGAGACCCAGTACTTC. As protein: CASSLGTSGRLRETQYF.

The chain joins TRBV4-3 to TRBJ2-5; D gene ambiguous. CDR1 is LGHNA, CDR2 YSLEER, per germline. This CDR3 is 14 amino acids long. Trimming stripped 3 bases from V and 5 bases from J, with 13 bases between. CDR3 nucleotides: TGCGCCAGCAGCCACCGTCCGCGCGGTGAGACCCAGTACTTC. It codes for CASSHRPRGETQYF.

In this sample, this clonotype turned up a few times. The CDR3 here is CSAWNGNYNEQFF. The CDR3 DNA is TGCAGTGCTTGGAACGGCAACTACAATGAGCAGTTCTTC. The gene calls are TRBV20-1 and TRBJ2-1; D gene unclear. Germline V gene lookup returns CDR1 DFQATT and CDR2 SNEGSKA (reference sequence). V lost 5 bases and J 3 bases, leaving 11 bases between the germline ends. This CDR3 is built from 13 residues.